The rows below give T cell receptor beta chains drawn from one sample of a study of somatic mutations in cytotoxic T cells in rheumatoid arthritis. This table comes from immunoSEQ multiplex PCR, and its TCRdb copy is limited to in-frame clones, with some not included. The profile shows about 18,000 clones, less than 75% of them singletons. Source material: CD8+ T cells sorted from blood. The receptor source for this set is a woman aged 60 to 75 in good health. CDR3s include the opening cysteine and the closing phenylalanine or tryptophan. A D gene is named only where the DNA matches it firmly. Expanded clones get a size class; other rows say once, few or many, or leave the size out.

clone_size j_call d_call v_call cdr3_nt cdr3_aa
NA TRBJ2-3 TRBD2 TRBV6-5 TGTGCCAGCACTAGCGGGGTTAGCACAGATACGCAGTATTTT CASTSGVSTDTQYF
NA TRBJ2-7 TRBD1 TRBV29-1 TGCAGCGTTCTCGGACAGGCCTCCTACGAGCAGTACTTC CSVLGQASYEQYF
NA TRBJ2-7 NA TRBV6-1 TGTGCCAGCAGTGAATTGCGGGGGCGCCCCGAGCAGTACTTC CASSELRGRPEQYF
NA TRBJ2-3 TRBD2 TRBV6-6 TGTGCCAGCAGGACTAGCGGGGGAAGCACAGATACGCAGTATTTT CASRTSGGSTDTQYF
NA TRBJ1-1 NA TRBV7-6 TGTGCCAGCAGCCTGGGACGACAGACTGAAGCTTTCTTT CASSLGRQTEAFF
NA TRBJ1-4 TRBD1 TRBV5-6 TGTGCCAGCAGCACAGGGGGCTCGGCAACTAATGAAAAACTGTTTTTT CASSTGGSATNEKLFF
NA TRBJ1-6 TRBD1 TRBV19 TGTGCCAGTAGTATAGAAGGGACAGGGAATTCACCCCTCCACTTT CASSIEGTGNSPLHF
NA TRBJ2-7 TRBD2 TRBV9 TGTGCCAGCAGCGGGACTAGCGGAGAGTACTACGAGCAGTACTTC CASSGTSGEYYEQYF
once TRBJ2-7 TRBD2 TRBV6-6 TGTGCCAGCAGTTACCTCCGGGGGGGCTACGAGCAGTACTTC CASSYLRGGYEQYF
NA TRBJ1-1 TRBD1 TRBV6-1 TGTGCCAGCAGTGAAAGTACCCCCCGGGCAGGGGGTGACACTGAAGCTTTCTTT CASSESTPRAGGDTEAFF
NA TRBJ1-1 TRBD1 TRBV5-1 TGCGCCAGCAGCTGGGGACAGGGAAGCACTGAAGCTTTCTTT CASSWGQGSTEAFF
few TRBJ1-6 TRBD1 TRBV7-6 TGTGCCAGCAGCTTCCAACAGGGGGGATATAATTCACCCCTCCACTTT CASSFQQGGYNSPLHF
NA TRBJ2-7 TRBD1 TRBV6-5 TGTGCCAGCAGACACCGACAGGGGCCGTCCTACGAGCAGTACTTC CASRHRQGPSYEQYF
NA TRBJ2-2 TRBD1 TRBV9 TGTGCCAGCACGCAGGGGGCCGGGGAGCTGTTTTTT CASTQGAGELFF
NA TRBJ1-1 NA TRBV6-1 TGTGCCAGCAGCCCTCTAGGCACTGAAGCTTTCTTT CASSPLGTEAFF
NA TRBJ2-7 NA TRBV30 TGTGCCTGGACTTCGGATTCGAGCTACGAGCAGTACTTC CAWTSDSSYEQYF
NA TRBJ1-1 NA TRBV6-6 TGTGCCAGCATGATGAGAACTGAAGCTTTCTTT CASMMRTEAFF
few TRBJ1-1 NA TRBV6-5 TGTGCCAGCAGCCTCACAGGGTACACTGAAGCTTTCTTT CASSLTGYTEAFF
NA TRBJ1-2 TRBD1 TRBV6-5 TGTGCCAGCAGTTACGGACAGGGGGATGGCTACACCTTC CASSYGQGDGYTF
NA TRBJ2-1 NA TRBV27 TGTGCCAGCAGTTTATCATCGTACAGGGACCCGTTCTTC CASSLSSYRDPFF
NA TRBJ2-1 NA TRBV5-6 TGTGCCAGCCATCACGTCGCGGGTGGCAATGAGCAGTTCTTC CASHHVAGGNEQFF
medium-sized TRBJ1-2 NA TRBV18 TGTGCCAGCTCCCTCGGACAGCTCTATGGCTACACCTTC CASSLGQLYGYTF
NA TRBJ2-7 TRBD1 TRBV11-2 TGTGCCAGCAGCTTGGTCCCCAGGGGGTCGTACGAGCAGTACTTC CASSLVPRGSYEQYF
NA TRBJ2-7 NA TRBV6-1 TGTGCCAGCAGTAGCCCCCTAACCTACGAGCAGTACTTC CASSSPLTYEQYF
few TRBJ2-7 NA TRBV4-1 TGCGCCAGCAGCCAAGGGGGTAGCTACGAGCAGTACTTC CASSQGGSYEQYF
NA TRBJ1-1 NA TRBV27 TGTGCCAGCAGTTTACGGGCAGCGAACACTGAAGCTTTCTTT CASSLRAANTEAFF
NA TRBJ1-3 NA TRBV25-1 TGTGCCAGCAGTGAAATCGGCCCAGGAAACACCATATATTTT CASSEIGPGNTIYF
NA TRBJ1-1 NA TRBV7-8 TGTGCCAGCAGCTTAAGGAAGGGCCGGGGGACGAACACTGAAGCTTTCTTT CASSLRKGRGTNTEAFF
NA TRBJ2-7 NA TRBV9 TGTGCCAGCAGCGTAGGTGCCAGGCCGGACTACGAGCAGTACTTC CASSVGARPDYEQYF
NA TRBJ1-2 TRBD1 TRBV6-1 TGTGCCAGCAGTGACGGGGCAGGGGGGTACTATGGCTACACCTTC CASSDGAGGYYGYTF
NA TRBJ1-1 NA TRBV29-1 TGCAGCGTTCGTTCCGGGGACACTGAAGCTTTCTTT CSVRSGDTEAFF
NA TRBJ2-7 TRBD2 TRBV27 TGTGCCAGCAGGAGAGCGGGAGTGATGGACGAGCAGTACTTC CASRRAGVMDEQYF
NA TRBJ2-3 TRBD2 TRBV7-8 TGTGCCAGTATAGCGGGAACTAGCACAGATACGCAGTATTTT CASIAGTSTDTQYF
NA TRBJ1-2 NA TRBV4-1 TGCGCCAGCAGCCAAGATCTAGCCGGGGGCATCTATGGCTACACCTTC CASSQDLAGGIYGYTF
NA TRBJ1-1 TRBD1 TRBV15 TGTGCCACCAGCCGCGGGACAGAGAACACTGAAGCTTTCTTT CATSRGTENTEAFF
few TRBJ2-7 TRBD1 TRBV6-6 TGTGCCAGCAGTATCAGAGGGGGCCTCCAGCTCTACGAGCAGTACTTC CASSIRGGLQLYEQYF
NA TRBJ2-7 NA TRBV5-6 TGTGCCAGCAGCGTGGACAGCCTCCTTGAGCAGTACTTC CASSVDSLLEQYF
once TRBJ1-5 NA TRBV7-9 TGTGCCAGCAGCTTAGGGCCTGGCAATCAGCCCCAGCATTTT CASSLGPGNQPQHF